The rows below give T cell receptor beta chains drawn from one sample of a study of cytomegalovirus exposure and HLA in healthy donors. Sequencing was performed with immunoSEQ multiplex PCR; in TCRdb, only in-frame clones are kept and a portion is missing. Of around 200,000 clones in the sample, roughly four fifths were seen once. The sample consisted of PBMCs. The receptor set was obtained from a woman in her twenties or thirties in good health and CMV-seropositive. The CDR3 runs from the conserved cysteine through the conserved F or W. The D gene is left open where the match is weak. The size entry is marked missing in some rows and otherwise reads once, few, many or a size class.

j_call | v_call | clone_size | d_call | cdr3_aa | cdr3_nt
TRBJ2-1 | TRBV4-1 | . | TRBD2 | CASSQATAGVPYNEQFF | TGCGCCAGCAGCCAGGCAACAGCGGGAGTGCCCTACAATGAGCAGTTCTTC
TRBJ2-5 | TRBV10-1 | . | . | CASSAAGPGTQYF | TGCGCCAGCAGTGCCGCCGGTCCGGGGACCCAGTACTTC
TRBJ2-7 | TRBV27 | . | . | CANRGPGVYEQYF | TGTGCCAACCGGGGTCCCGGGGTATACGAGCAGTACTTC
TRBJ2-7 | TRBV6-1 | . | . | CASSDVLARDEQYF | TGTGCCAGCAGTGATGTCCTAGCGCGGGACGAGCAGTACTTC
TRBJ1-2 | TRBV28 | . | TRBD1 | CASSLSGTAFNYGYTF | TGTGCCAGCAGTTTGAGTGGGACAGCCTTTAACTATGGCTACACCTTC
TRBJ1-1 | TRBV18 | . | . | CASSRQGLDTEAFF | TGTGCCAGCTCACGTCAGGGACTCGACACTGAAGCTTTCTTT
TRBJ2-2 | TRBV5-5 | . | TRBD2 | CASSTSGVYTGELFF | TGTGCCAGCAGCACCAGCGGGGTATACACCGGGGAGCTGTTTTTT
TRBJ2-7 | TRBV10-3 | . | TRBD2 | CAISESLAAYEQYF | TGTGCCATCAGTGAGTCGCTAGCGGCCTACGAGCAGTACTTC
TRBJ1-1 | TRBV4-1 | . | TRBD1 | CASSQAGTGVYEAFF | TGCGCCAGCAGCCAAGCTGGGACAGGGGTTTATGAAGCTTTCTTT
TRBJ2-7 | TRBV11-3 | . | . | CASSLAGLEGDEQYF | TGTGCCAGCAGCTTAGCAGGGTTGGAGGGCGACGAGCAGTACTTC
TRBJ2-5 | TRBV2 | . | . | CASRTENQYF | TGTGCCAGCAGAACAGAGAACCAGTACTTC
TRBJ2-1 | TRBV11-3 | . | TRBD2 | CASSSRLADYNEQFF | TGTGCCAGCAGCTCCCGACTAGCAGATTACAATGAGCAGTTCTTC
TRBJ2-1 | TRBV11-2 | . | . | CASSLSASFSYNEQFF | TGTGCCAGCAGCTTGTCCGCGTCGTTCTCCTACAATGAGCAGTTCTTC
TRBJ1-5 | TRBV15 | . | . | CATSVRQVGQPQHF | TGTGCCACCAGCGTTAGACAGGTAGGGCAGCCCCAGCATTTT
TRBJ2-4 | TRBV4-1 | once | TRBD1 | CASSPSPGQGAGGPLDIQYF | TGCGCCAGCAGCCCTTCCCCGGGACAGGGGGCAGGAGGTCCTTTGGACATTCAGTACTTC
TRBJ1-3 | TRBV7-2 | . | . | CASSLPLQRSGNTIYF | TGTGCCAGCAGCTTACCGCTCCAGCGCTCTGGAAACACCATATATTTT
TRBJ2-1 | TRBV6-4 | . | TRBD2 | CASSEEPGTSSHGEQFF | TGTGCCAGCAGTGAGGAACCCGGGACTAGCTCCCACGGTGAGCAGTTCTTC
TRBJ2-3 | TRBV13 | . | . | CASSSGPSDTQYF | TGTGCCAGCAGCTCCGGTCCTTCGGATACGCAGTATTTT
TRBJ2-7 | TRBV28 | . | . | CASSTPLALSYEQYF | TGTGCCAGCAGTACCCCTCTAGCGTTATCCTACGAGCAGTACTTC
TRBJ1-2 | TRBV2 | . | TRBD1 | CASSVFWTGEPGYTF | TGTGCCAGCAGTGTCTTCTGGACAGGGGAGCCTGGCTACACCTTC
TRBJ2-2 | TRBV5-4 | few | TRBD1 | CASSYYRGTGELFF | TGTGCCAGCAGCTACTACAGGGGAACCGGGGAGCTGTTTTTT
TRBJ2-7 | TRBV7-9 | . | TRBD1 | CASSSGGQTYEQYF | TGTGCCAGCAGCTCAGGGGGACAGACCTACGAGCAGTACTTC
TRBJ2-2 | TRBV11-3 | . | . | CASSLSSFAGELFF | TGTGCCAGCAGCTTAAGTAGTTTCGCCGGGGAGCTGTTTTTT
TRBJ2-5 | TRBV5-4 | . | TRBD2 | CASGGTSGSSRETQYF | TGTGCCAGCGGCGGGACTAGCGGGAGTTCCCGAGAGACCCAGTACTTC
TRBJ2-3 | TRBV6-6 | . | . | CATLMDILGGDTQYF | TGTGCCACCCTTATGGACATCCTAGGGGGAGATACGCAGTATTTT